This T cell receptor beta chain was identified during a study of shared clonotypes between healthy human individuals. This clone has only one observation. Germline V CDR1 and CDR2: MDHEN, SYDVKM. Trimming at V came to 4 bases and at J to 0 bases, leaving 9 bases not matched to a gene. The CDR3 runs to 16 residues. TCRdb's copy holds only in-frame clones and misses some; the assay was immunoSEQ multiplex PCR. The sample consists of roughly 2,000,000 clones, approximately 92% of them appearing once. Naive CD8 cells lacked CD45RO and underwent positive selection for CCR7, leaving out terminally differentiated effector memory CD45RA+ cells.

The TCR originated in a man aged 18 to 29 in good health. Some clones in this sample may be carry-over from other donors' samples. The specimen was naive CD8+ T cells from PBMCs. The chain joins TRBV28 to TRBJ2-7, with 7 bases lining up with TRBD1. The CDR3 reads CASSSGGTPFSYEQYF. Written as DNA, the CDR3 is TGTGCCAGCAGTTCAGGGGGTACTCCCTTCTCCTACGAGCAGTACTTC.